Listed below are T cell receptor beta chains from one sample, sequenced in a study of cytomegalovirus exposure and HLA in healthy donors. The assay was immunoSEQ multiplex PCR, and TCRdb's table has in-frame clones only and misses some. The sample has about 110,000 clones; about nine tenths are singletons. The sequencing input was PBMCs. The origin of the receptors is a woman aged 18-35 years in good health and CMV-seropositive. The CDR3 runs from the conserved cysteine through the conserved F or W. D genes are given only for firm matches. Where a row states a size, it is once, few, many or the class of an expanded clone; other rows omit it.

>once|TRBV2|TRBJ1-2|TRBD1
CASSAGQGFTYGYTF
TGTGCCAGCAGTGCCGGACAGGGCTTTACTTATGGCTACACCTTC
>NA|TRBV18|TRBJ1-6|TRBD1
CASSLSAPQGAGSPLHF
TGTGCCAGCTCACTATCCGCTCCACAGGGGGCAGGGTCACCCCTCCACTTT
>NA|TRBV6-1|TRBJ2-2|TRBD2
CASSGKRGPNTGELFF
TGTGCCAGCAGTGGGAAGCGGGGACCGAACACCGGGGAGCTGTTTTTT
>NA|TRBV28|TRBJ2-7|NA
CASSLRGSSSYEQYF
TGTGCCAGCAGTTTACGGGGATCAAGCTCCTACGAGCAGTACTTC
>NA|TRBV4-3|TRBJ2-1|TRBD2
CASSPGTSGAYNEQFF
TGCGCCAGCAGCCCCGGGACTAGCGGGGCATACAATGAGCAGTTCTTC
>NA|TRBV2|TRBJ2-1|TRBD2
CASSGTSGGNNEQFF
TGTGCCAGCAGTGGCACTAGCGGGGGAAACAATGAGCAGTTCTTC
>NA|TRBV29-1|TRBJ2-5|NA
CSVEGTGETQYF
TGCAGCGTTGAAGGTACGGGAGAGACCCAGTACTTC
>NA|TRBV7-9|TRBJ2-7|NA
CASSLGGPGSYEQYF
TGTGCCAGCAGCTTGGGGGGGCCTGGATCCTACGAGCAGTACTTC
>NA|TRBV28|TRBJ1-4|NA
CASSWGGEKLFF
TGTGCCAGCAGCTGGGGGGGTGAAAAACTGTTTTTT
>once|TRBV10-2|TRBJ1-4|NA
CASSSTGSSEKLFF
TGCGCCAGCAGTTCGACAGGCAGCAGTGAAAAACTGTTTTTT
>NA|TRBV7-9|TRBJ1-6|NA
CASSNRDQGLHNSPLHF
TGTGCCAGCAGCAACCGAGACCAGGGGCTCCATAATTCACCCCTCCACTTT
>NA|TRBV5-1|TRBJ1-1|TRBD1
CASSPPGQVGTEAFF
TGCGCCAGCAGCCCGCCGGGACAGGTTGGCACTGAAGCTTTCTTT
>NA|TRBV29-1|TRBJ2-3|NA
CSVEASTDTQYF
TGCAGCGTTGAAGCCTCCACAGATACGCAGTATTTT
>NA|TRBV27|TRBJ1-5|TRBD1
CASSFQGDSQPQHF
TGTGCCAGCAGTTTTCAGGGGGATAGTCAGCCCCAGCATTTT
>NA|TRBV28|TRBJ2-5|NA
CASSLNVGETQYF
TGTGCCAGCAGTTTAAATGTCGGGGAGACCCAGTACTTC
>NA|TRBV9|TRBJ2-5|NA
CASSVNSDRPSGTQYF
TGTGCCAGCAGCGTAAATAGTGACAGGCCATCGGGGACCCAGTACTTC
>NA|TRBV4-3|TRBJ2-2|NA
CASSQERVNGELFF
TGCGCCAGCAGCCAAGAGCGGGTGAACGGGGAGCTGTTTTTT
>NA|TRBV18|TRBJ1-2|TRBD1
CASSPPDRAGYGYTF
TGTGCCAGCTCACCGCCGGACAGGGCTGGGTATGGCTACACCTTC
>once|TRBV11-1|TRBJ2-6|TRBD1
CASSLTDRLSSGANVLTF
TGTGCCAGCAGCTTAACGGACAGGCTTAGCTCTGGGGCCAACGTCCTGACTTTC
>NA|TRBV11-2|TRBJ2-7|TRBD1
CASSLEWQGAYEQYF
TGTGCCAGCAGCTTAGAGTGGCAGGGGGCCTACGAGCAGTACTTC